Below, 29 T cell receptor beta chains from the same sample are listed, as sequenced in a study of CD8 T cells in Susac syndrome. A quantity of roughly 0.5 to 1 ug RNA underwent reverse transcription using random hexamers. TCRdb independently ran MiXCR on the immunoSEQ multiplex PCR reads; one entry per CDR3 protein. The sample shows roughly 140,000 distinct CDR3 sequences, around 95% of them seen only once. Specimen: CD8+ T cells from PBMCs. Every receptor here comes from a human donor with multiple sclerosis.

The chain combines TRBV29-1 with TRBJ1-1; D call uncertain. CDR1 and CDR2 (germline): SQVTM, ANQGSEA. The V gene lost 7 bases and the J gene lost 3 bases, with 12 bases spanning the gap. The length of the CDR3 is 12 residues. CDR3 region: CSGAWVDTEAFF. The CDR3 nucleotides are TGCAGCGGGGCTTGGGTTGACACTGAAGCTTTCTTT.

CDR3: CASSWTSSIMNTEAFF. CDR3 in DNA: TGTGCCAGCAGCTGGACATCCTCGATAATGAACACTGAAGCTTTCTTT. The chain has TRBV27 and TRBJ1-1; perhaps TRBD1 as D (5 bases). V gave up 6 bases and J gave up 0 bases, with 17 bases separating them. The CDR3 has 16 amino acids. Germline CDR1 and CDR2: MNHEY and SMNVEV (reference sequence).

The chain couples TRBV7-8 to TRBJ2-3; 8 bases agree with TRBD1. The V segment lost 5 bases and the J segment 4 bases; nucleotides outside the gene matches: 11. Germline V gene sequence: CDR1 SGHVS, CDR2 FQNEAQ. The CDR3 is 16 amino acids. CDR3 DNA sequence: TGTGCCAGCAGCCAACGACAGGGGTTATGGTCAGATACGCAGTATTTT. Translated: CASSQRQGLWSDTQYF.

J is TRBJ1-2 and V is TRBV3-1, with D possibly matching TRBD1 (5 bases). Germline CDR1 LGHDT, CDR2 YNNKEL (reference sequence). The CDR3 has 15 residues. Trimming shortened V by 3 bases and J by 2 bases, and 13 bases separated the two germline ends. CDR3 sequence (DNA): TGTGCCAGCAGCCACCCGACAGTGGGGAACTATGGCTACACCTTC. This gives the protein CASSHPTVGNYGYTF. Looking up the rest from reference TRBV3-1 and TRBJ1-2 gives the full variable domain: DTAVSQTPKYLVTQMGNDKSIKCEQNLGHDTMYWYKQDSKKFLKIMFSYNNKELIINETVPNRFSPKSPDKAHLNLHINSLELGDSAVYFCASSHPTVGNYGYTFGSGTRLTVV.

The CDR3 bases are TGTGCCAGCAGCTATGGGACAGTAAGGAACACTGAAGCTTTCTTT. Protein: CASSYGTVRNTEAFF. The chain employs TRBV5-6 and TRBJ1-1, with 7 bases identical to TRBD1. Per germline, CDR1 SGHDT and CDR2 YYEEEE. The CDR3 is 15 residues long. V shed 3 bases, J shed 1 base, and the junction held 6 bases outside the gene matches.

CDR3 sequence (DNA): TGCAGCGTTTTGACAGGGGCCTACGAGCAGTACTTC. This codes for CSVLTGAYEQYF. The chain joins TRBV29-1 to TRBJ2-7; TRBD1 matches 8 bases. The CDR3 contains 12 residues. Per germline, CDR1 SQVTM and CDR2 ANQGSEA. The trim removed 5 bases at V and 2 bases at J, leaving 2 bases unmatched.

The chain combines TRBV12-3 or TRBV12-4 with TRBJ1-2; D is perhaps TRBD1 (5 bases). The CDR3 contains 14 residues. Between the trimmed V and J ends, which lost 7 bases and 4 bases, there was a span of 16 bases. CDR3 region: CASTQGAGTYGYTF. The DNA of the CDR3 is TGTGCCAGCACCCAAGGGGCGGGGACCTATGGCTACACCTTC.

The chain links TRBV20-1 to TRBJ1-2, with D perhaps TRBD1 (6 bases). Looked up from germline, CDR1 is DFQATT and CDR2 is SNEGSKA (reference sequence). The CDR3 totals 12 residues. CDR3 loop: CRGGDTNYGYTF. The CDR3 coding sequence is TGCAGGGGAGGGGACACTAACTATGGCTACACCTTC.

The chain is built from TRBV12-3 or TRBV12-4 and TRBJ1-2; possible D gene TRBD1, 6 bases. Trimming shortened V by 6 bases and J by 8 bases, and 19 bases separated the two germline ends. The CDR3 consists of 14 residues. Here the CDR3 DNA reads TGTGCCAGCAGCCAAAATGGACAGACTGGGGGCTACACCTTC. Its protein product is CASSQNGQTGGYTF.

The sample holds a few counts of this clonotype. This chain's CDR3 is CASSVSSGANVLTF. CDR3 in DNA: TGTGCCAGCAGCGTTTCCTCTGGGGCCAACGTCCTGACTTTC. The gene calls are TRBV9 and TRBJ2-6; no firm D call. Deletions cut 2 bases from V and 0 bases from J, with 3 bases between. This CDR3 spans 14 amino acids. Germline CDR1 reads SGDLS; CDR2 reads YYNGEE.

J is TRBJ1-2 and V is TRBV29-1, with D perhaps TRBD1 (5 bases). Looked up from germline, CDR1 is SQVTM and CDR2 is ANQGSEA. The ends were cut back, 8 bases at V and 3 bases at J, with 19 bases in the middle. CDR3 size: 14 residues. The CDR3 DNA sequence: TGCAGCATCCGGGGTAGGGGCAGGGACTATGGCTACACCTTC. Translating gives CSIRGRGRDYGYTF.

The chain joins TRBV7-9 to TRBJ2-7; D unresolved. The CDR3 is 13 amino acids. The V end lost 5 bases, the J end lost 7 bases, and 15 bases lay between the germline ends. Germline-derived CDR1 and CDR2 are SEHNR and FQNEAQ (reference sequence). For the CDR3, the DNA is TGTGCCAGCAGCCTAAGGTTGGCAGAAGAGCAGTACTTC. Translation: CASSLRLAEEQYF.

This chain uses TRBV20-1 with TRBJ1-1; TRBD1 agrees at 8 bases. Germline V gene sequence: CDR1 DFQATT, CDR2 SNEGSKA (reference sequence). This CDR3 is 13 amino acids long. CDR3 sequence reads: CSDRGSMNTEAFF. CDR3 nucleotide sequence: TGCAGCGACAGGGGCAGTATGAACACTGAAGCTTTCTTT.

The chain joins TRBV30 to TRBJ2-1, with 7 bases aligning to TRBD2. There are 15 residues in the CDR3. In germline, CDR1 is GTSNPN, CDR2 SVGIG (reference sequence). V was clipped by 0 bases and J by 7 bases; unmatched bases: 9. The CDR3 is CAWSVSSSGGNEQFF. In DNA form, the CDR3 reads TGTGCCTGGAGTGTAAGTTCTAGCGGTGGAAATGAGCAGTTCTTC.

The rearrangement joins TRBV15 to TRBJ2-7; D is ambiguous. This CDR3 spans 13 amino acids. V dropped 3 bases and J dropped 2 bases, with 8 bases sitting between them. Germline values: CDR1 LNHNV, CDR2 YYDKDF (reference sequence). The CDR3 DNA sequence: TGTGCCACCAGCAGTCCCGGGCCCTACGAGCAGTACTTC. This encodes CATSSPGPYEQYF.

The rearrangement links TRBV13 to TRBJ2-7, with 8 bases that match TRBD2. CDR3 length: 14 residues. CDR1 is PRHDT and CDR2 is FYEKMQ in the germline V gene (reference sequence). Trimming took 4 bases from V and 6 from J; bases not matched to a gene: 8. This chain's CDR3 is CASSSGRGTIEQYF. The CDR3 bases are TGTGCCAGCAGCTCCGGGAGGGGGACAATCGAGCAGTACTTC.

The CDR3 bases are TGTGCCAGCAGTATAGCGGGGGGACTGAATGAGCAGTTCTTC. Encoded protein: CASSIAGGLNEQFF. The chain combines TRBV2 with TRBJ2-1, with 10 positions matching TRBD2. Trimming took 5 bases from V and 7 from J; bases not matched to a gene: 5. The CDR3 has 14 residues. Germline CDR1 reads SNHLY; CDR2 reads FYNNEI.

The CDR3 region is CATSGGPGQGNTEAFF. The CDR3 region has the DNA TGTGCCACCAGTGGCGGTCCGGGACAGGGTAACACTGAAGCTTTCTTT. The V gene is TRBV24-1, the J gene TRBJ1-1; 9 bases fit TRBD1. The CDR3 loop spans 16 amino acids. The germline CDR1 and CDR2 sequences are KGHDR and SFDVKD. The trim removed 5 bases at V and 2 bases at J, leaving 8 bases unmatched.

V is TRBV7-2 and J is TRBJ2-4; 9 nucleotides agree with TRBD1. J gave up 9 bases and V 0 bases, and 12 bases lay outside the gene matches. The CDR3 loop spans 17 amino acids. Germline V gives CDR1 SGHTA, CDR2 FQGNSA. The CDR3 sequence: CASSLAYGTGYGGIQYF. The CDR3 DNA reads TGTGCCAGCAGCTTAGCTTACGGGACAGGGTATGGGGGCATTCAGTACTTC.

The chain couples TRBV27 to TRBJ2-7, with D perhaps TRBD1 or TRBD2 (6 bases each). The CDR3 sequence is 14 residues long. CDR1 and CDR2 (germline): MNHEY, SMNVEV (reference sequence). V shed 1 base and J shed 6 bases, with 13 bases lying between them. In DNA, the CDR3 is TGTGCCAGCAGTTTATACGGGGGCGGTAGCGAGCAGTACGTC. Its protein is CASSLYGGGSEQYV.

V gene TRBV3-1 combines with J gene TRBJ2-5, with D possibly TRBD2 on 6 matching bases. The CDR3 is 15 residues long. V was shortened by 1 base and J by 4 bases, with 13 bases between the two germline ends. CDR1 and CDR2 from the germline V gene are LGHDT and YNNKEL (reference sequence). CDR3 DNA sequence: TGTGCCAGCAGCCAAGTTGTGGGACTTGGAGAGACCCAGTACTTC. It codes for CASSQVVGLGETQYF.

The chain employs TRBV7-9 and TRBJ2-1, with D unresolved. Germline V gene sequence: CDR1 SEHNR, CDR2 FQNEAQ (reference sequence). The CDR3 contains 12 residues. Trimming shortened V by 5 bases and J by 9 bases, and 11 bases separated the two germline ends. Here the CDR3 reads CASSLRAPEQFF. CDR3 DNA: TGTGCCAGCAGCCTCCGGGCCCCTGAGCAGTTCTTC. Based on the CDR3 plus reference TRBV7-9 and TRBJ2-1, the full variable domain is DTGVSQNPRHKITKRGQNVTFRCDPISEHNRLYWYRQTLGQGPEFLTYFQNEAQLEKSRLLSDRFSAERPKGSFSTLEIQRTEQGDSAMYLCASSLRAPEQFFGPGTRLTVL.

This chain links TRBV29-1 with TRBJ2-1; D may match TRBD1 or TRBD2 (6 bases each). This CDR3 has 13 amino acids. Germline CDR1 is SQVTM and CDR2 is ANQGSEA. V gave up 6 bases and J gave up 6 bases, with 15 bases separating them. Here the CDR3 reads CSVEGGVFNEQFF. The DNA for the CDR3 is TGCAGCGTCGAGGGGGGAGTTTTCAATGAGCAGTTCTTC.

CDR3 nucleotides: TGTGCCACCAGCAGAGAGATGGCGGACGACGAGCAGTACTTC. It codes for CATSREMADDEQYF. The chain uses TRBV15 and TRBJ2-7; D unresolved. The CDR3 length is 14 residues. V dropped 0 bases and J dropped 5 bases, with 11 bases sitting between them. The germline gives CDR1 LNHNV, CDR2 YYDKDF (reference sequence).

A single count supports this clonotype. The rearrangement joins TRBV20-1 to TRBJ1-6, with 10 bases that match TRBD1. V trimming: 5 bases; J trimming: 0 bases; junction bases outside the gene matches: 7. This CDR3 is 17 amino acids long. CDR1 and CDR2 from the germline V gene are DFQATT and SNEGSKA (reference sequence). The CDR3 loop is CSALGTGVSSYNSPLHF. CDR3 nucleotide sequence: TGCAGTGCTTTGGGGACAGGGGTTAGCTCCTATAATTCACCCCTCCACTTT.

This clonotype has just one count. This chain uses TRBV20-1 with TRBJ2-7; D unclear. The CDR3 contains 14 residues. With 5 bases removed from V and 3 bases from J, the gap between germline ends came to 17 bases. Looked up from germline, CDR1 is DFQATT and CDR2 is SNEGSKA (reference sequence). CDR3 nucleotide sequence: TGCAGTGCTCAGACCCTGGAAAATCGCTACGAGCAGTACTTC. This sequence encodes CSAQTLENRYEQYF.

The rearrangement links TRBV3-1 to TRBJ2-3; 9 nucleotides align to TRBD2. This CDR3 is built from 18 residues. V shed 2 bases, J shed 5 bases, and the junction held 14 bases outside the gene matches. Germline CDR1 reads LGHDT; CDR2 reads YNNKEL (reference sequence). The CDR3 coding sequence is TGTGCCAGCAGCCAACGGGAGATTGGCGGGGGGGCCGTAGATACGCAGTATTTT. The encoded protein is CASSQREIGGGAVDTQYF.

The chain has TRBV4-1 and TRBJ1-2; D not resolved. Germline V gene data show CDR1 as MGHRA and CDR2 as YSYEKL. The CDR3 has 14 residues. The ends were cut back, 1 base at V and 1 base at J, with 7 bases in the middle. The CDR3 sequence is CASSQGTLNYGYTF. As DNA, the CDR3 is TGCGCCAGCAGCCAAGGCACCCTTAACTATGGCTACACCTTC.

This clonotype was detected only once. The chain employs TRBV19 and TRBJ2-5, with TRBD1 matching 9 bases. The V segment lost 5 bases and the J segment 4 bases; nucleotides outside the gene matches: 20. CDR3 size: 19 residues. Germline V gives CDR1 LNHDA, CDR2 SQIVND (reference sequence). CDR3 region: CASSPAQTYGTGFPETQYF. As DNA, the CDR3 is TGTGCCAGTAGTCCCGCCCAAACCTACGGGACAGGGTTCCCAGAGACCCAGTACTTC.